This is a list of T cell receptor beta chains from one sample in a study of Graves' ophthalmopathy and Graves' hyperthyroidism. Each CDR3 protein gets one entry after TCRdb re-called the multiplex PCR reads with MiXCR. The sample shows around 400,000 distinct CDR3 sequences, 21% of them seen only once. The sample taken for sequencing was peripheral blood. These TCRs come from a woman between 18 and 29 years old with stable Graves' hyperthyroidism. The CDR3 runs from the conserved cysteine through the conserved F or W. A D gene is named only where the DNA matches it firmly. The listing skips clone size in some rows; elsewhere it reads once, few, many or a size class.

v_gene,j_gene,d_gene,abundance,CDR3nt,CDR3aa
TRBV11-2,TRBJ2-5,NA,NA,TGTGCCAGCAGCTTAACCGGGGGCGCGCGGGAGACCCAGTACTTC,CASSLTGGARETQYF
TRBV20-1,TRBJ1-1,TRBD1,NA,TGCAGTGCTAGACCGGGACAGGGGGCTCGTAACACTGAAGCTTTCTTT,CSARPGQGARNTEAFF
TRBV27,TRBJ1-2,NA,many,TGTGCCAGCAGTTTCACCGGGACGGATAATGGCTACACCTTC,CASSFTGTDNGYTF
TRBV9,TRBJ2-7,NA,many,TGTGCCAGCAGCGCGAAGGCGGTAGCTACTCACGAGCAGTACTTC,CASSAKAVATHEQYF
TRBV28,TRBJ2-7,NA,NA,TGTGCCAGCAGGGCGATGGGTTTAGACGAGCAGTACTTC,CASRAMGLDEQYF
TRBV6-1,TRBJ1-1,TRBD1,NA,TGTGCCAGCAGTCGTGCGACAGGGGGTTCAGACACTGAAGCTTTCTTT,CASSRATGGSDTEAFF
TRBV12-3/TRBV12-4,TRBJ1-1,NA,many,TGTGCCAGCAGTTTTAGTAAGGCTGAAGCTTTCTTT,CASSFSKAEAFF
TRBV10-3,TRBJ1-1,NA,many,TGTGCCATCAGTGAGACTACAACGATGAACACTGAAGCTTTCTTT,CAISETTTMNTEAFF
TRBV6-5,TRBJ1-1,TRBD1,many,TGTGCCAGCAGGGGGACAGGGATAACTGAAGCTTTCTTT,CASRGTGITEAFF
TRBV19,TRBJ1-1,NA,many,TGTGCCAGTAGTATATCCGGCCCGACTGAAGCTTTCTTT,CASSISGPTEAFF
TRBV6-2/TRBV6-3,TRBJ2-7,NA,many,TGTGCCAGCAGTCGGACTGAATCCTACGAGCAGTACTTC,CASSRTESYEQYF
TRBV12-3/TRBV12-4,TRBJ1-1,TRBD1,many,TGTGCCAGCAGTTCCGGACAGGGGGCCGATCATGACACTGAAGCTTTCTTT,CASSSGQGADHDTEAFF
TRBV28,TRBJ2-2,NA,many,TGTGCCAGCAGGGCTGGGGGCACCGGGGAGCTGTTTTTT,CASRAGGTGELFF
TRBV7-7,TRBJ2-2,TRBD1,NA,TGTGCTAGCAGCCTCGGGACAGGGCTCCCCGGGGAGCTGTTTTTT,CASSLGTGLPGELFF
TRBV29-1,TRBJ2-7,NA,many,TGCAGCGTTGAAACACAAGAAGAGCAGTACTTC,CSVETQEEQYF
TRBV6-1,TRBJ2-7,TRBD1,NA,TGTGCCAGCAGGCCTCCCGGGACAGGAGAACCCTACGAGCAGTACTTC,CASRPPGTGEPYEQYF
TRBV20-1,TRBJ2-2,TRBD1,many,TGCAGTGCTACTACAGGGGGTGGTGACACCGGGGAGCTGTTTTTT,CSATTGGGDTGELFF
TRBV2,TRBJ2-5,NA,NA,TGTGCCAGCAGTGAAAAGAGGACCCGAGGGGCAGAGACCCAGTACTTC,CASSEKRTRGAETQYF
TRBV12-3/TRBV12-4,TRBJ2-7,NA,few,TGTGCCAGCAGCTCGGCTTGGAGCGGGTACGAGCAGTACTTC,CASSSAWSGYEQYF
TRBV19,TRBJ1-2,NA,many,TGTGCCAGTAGTCGACAGATAAGTTATGGCTACACCTTC,CASSRQISYGYTF